Listed below are T cell receptor beta chains from one sample, sequenced in a study of early T cells in non-severe SARS-CoV-2 infection. Via MiXCR, TCRdb re-called the 5' RACE reads, giving one row per CDR3 protein. Here the sample spans around 84,000 distinct CDR3 sequences, about 10% being singletons. This material consisted of whole blood, taken at baseline. The receptor source for this set is an adult who was a healthcare worker with PCR-confirmed SARS-CoV-2 infection or an uninfected control (not recorded which). Both conserved end residues are part of each CDR3. The D gene is left open where the match is weak. Only part of the rows carry a size: once, few, many, or a class if the clone is expanded.

V gene	J gene	CDR3 length	clone size	D gene	CDR3 DNA	CDR3 protein
TRBV4-1	TRBJ1-5	15	many	NA	TGCGCCAGCAGCCAGATAGACAGCATCGGCCAGCCCCAGCATTTT	CASSQIDSIGQPQHF
TRBV19	TRBJ2-1	15	few	TRBD2	TGTGCCAGTACCCGACTAGCGGGAGCTCTTGATGAGCAGTTCTTC	CASTRLAGALDEQFF
TRBV20-1	TRBJ2-4	13	few	NA	TGCAGTGCTAGAGAGGGAGTGGAAAACATTCAGTACTTC	CSAREGVENIQYF
TRBV2	TRBJ2-3	16	few	TRBD2	TGTGCCAGCAGTGCCCCTAGCGGGAGGGGAACAGATACGCAGTATTTT	CASSAPSGRGTDTQYF
TRBV7-9	TRBJ2-7	15	NA	NA	TGTGCCAGCAGCCATGGTCTCGGGTCGACCTACGAGCAGTACTTC	CASSHGLGSTYEQYF
TRBV2	TRBJ1-2	15	NA	NA	TGTGCCAGCAGTGAATCACGCCAGGCTCCTCGTGGCTACACCTTC	CASSESRQAPRGYTF
TRBV7-9	TRBJ2-2	16	NA	TRBD2	TGTGCCAGCAGCTTGCAACTAGCGGGATTTGCAGGGGAGCTGTTTTTT	CASSLQLAGFAGELFF
TRBV2	TRBJ1-3	16	NA	NA	TGTGCCAGCACCCCCACGGGCCCCGCAGGTGGAAACACCATATATTTT	CASTPTGPAGGNTIYF
TRBV4-2	TRBJ2-4	15	few	NA	TGTGCCAGCAGCGATACTCCGGGCCACCGCAACATTCAGTACTTC	CASSDTPGHRNIQYF
TRBV7-8	TRBJ2-5	15	few	NA	TGTGCCAGCAGCTTACCCTCGTGGCTAGATGAGACCCAGTACTTC	CASSLPSWLDETQYF
TRBV27	TRBJ1-6	15	NA	NA	TGTGCCAGCAGTTTCGACCGGGCGCGGGATTCACCCCTCCACTTT	CASSFDRARDSPLHF
TRBV20-1	TRBJ2-1	18	few	NA	TGCAGTCCCATAAACCGTCCGACTGGCCGGGGATCCTACAATGAGCAGTTCTTC	CSPINRPTGRGSYNEQFF
TRBV29-1	TRBJ2-1	12	many	NA	TGCACCGGTGTGGGGGTTTACAATGAGCAGTTCTTC	CTGVGVYNEQFF
TRBV28	TRBJ2-3	15	NA	TRBD2	TGTGCCAGCAGTTCGACTAGCGGGTTCACAGATACGCAGTATTTT	CASSSTSGFTDTQYF
TRBV18	TRBJ1-2	17	NA	TRBD1	TGTGCCAGCTCACCAAACCCCCCCCAGGGGGCGGTGGGGGGCTACACCTTC	CASSPNPPQGAVGGYTF
TRBV4-2	TRBJ2-5	15	NA	TRBD1	TGTGCCAGCAGCCAAGATGGGACAGGCCAAGAGACCCAGTACTTC	CASSQDGTGQETQYF
TRBV12-3/TRBV12-4	TRBJ2-7	11	NA	NA	TGTGCCAGCAGTTCCATGGGCGAGCAGTACTTC	CASSSMGEQYF
TRBV29-1	TRBJ1-5	15	few	NA	TGCGTCTCCCGAACCGTATTTCTTAGCAATCAGCCCCAGCATTTT	CVSRTVFLSNQPQHF
TRBV18	TRBJ2-1	15	NA	TRBD2	TGTGCCAGCTCACCGACACCTCGGGGGGGCAATGAGCAGTTCTTC	CASSPTPRGGNEQFF
TRBV7-2	TRBJ1-5	15	many	NA	TGTGCCAGCAGCTTAGCAGGGGCTGGCAATCAGCCCCAGCATTTT	CASSLAGAGNQPQHF
TRBV21-1	TRBJ2-4	14	few	NA	TGTGCCAGCAGCCTCCCAGGGTTCAAAAACATTCAGTACTTC	CASSLPGFKNIQYF
TRBV7-6	TRBJ2-2	14	NA	TRBD2	TGTGCCAGCAGCCCCCTAGCGGCCACCGGGGAGCTGTTTTTT	CASSPLAATGELFF
TRBV20-1	TRBJ1-5	13	NA	TRBD1	TGCAGTGCAAACCAGGGGGCTCCTCAGCCCCAGCATTTT	CSANQGAPQPQHF
TRBV14	TRBJ2-7	15	NA	TRBD2	TGTGCCAGCAGAAAAGGAACGGGAGGGATCTACGAGCAGTACTTC	CASRKGTGGIYEQYF
TRBV4-1	TRBJ2-5	13	many	NA	TGCGCCAGCAGCCTCAACTCGGGAGAGACCCAGTACTTC	CASSLNSGETQYF
TRBV5-6	TRBJ2-3	14	few	TRBD2	TGTGCCAGCAGCATGGGGACTAGCGGTGATACGCAGTATTTT	CASSMGTSGDTQYF
TRBV7-3	TRBJ2-2	17	many	NA	TGTGCCAGCAGCTCTTCCACAGGGTTCCAGAACACCGGGGAGCTGTTTTTT	CASSSSTGFQNTGELFF
TRBV4-2	TRBJ2-7	15	few	TRBD2	TGTGCCAGCAGCCCCTCCGCTAGCGGACCCTACGAGCAGTACTTC	CASSPSASGPYEQYF
TRBV6-2/TRBV6-3	TRBJ1-2	17	NA	TRBD1	TGTGCCAGCAGGAGCCGGGACAGGATTTTTCAAACCAGAGGCTACACCTTC	CASRSRDRIFQTRGYTF
TRBV3-1	TRBJ2-5	14	NA	NA	TGTGCCAGCAGCCAAAGACAAGGGAAAGAGACCCAGTACTTC	CASSQRQGKETQYF
TRBV12-5	TRBJ2-3	15	NA	NA	TGTGCTAGTGGTACCGGCGGTCATAGAACAGATACGCAGTATTTT	CASGTGGHRTDTQYF
TRBV5-1	TRBJ2-5	16	NA	TRBD1	TGCGCCAGCAGCTTGTTTGGACAGGGGGCTCAAGAGACCCAGTACTTC	CASSLFGQGAQETQYF
TRBV7-6	TRBJ2-2	17	NA	TRBD2	TGTGCCAGCAGCTTAGCAGTGCCTAGCGGAGGCACCGGGGAGCTGTTTTTT	CASSLAVPSGGTGELFF
TRBV11-2	TRBJ2-5	14	NA	NA	TGTGCCAGCAGCCCGAAATTAGCGGAGGAGGTCCAGTACTTC	CASSPKLAEEVQYF
TRBV20-1	TRBJ2-2	15	many	NA	TGCAGTGCCCAGACTAGTCTTCGTAACACCGGGGAGCTGTTTTTT	CSAQTSLRNTGELFF
TRBV27	TRBJ1-4	12	few	NA	TGTGCCAGCGGGTATCTGGGAGAAAAACTGTTTTTT	CASGYLGEKLFF
TRBV7-9	TRBJ2-7	15	NA	NA	TGTGCCAGCAGCTACCCCGGGGCAGGCGCGCAAGAGCAGTACTTC	CASSYPGAGAQEQYF
TRBV12-3/TRBV12-4	TRBJ1-2	15	many	NA	TGTGCCAGCAGTTTAGACTCGGAGGGGTACTATGGCTACACCTTC	CASSLDSEGYYGYTF
TRBV5-4	TRBJ2-5	13	NA	TRBD2	TGTGCCAGCAGCTCTAGCGGGCTTGAGACCCAGTACTTC	CASSSSGLETQYF
TRBV10-3	TRBJ2-3	16	few	NA	TGTGCCATCAGTGATGGAACGGCCTCTAGCACAGATACGCAGTATTTT	CAISDGTASSTDTQYF
TRBV20-1	TRBJ2-2	14	few	TRBD2	TGCAGTGCCAGACTAGCGGGTTCATTCGGGGAGCTGTTTTTT	CSARLAGSFGELFF
TRBV25-1	TRBJ2-4	13	NA	NA	TGTGCCAGCCTCGGTTTAGGATTAAACATTCAGTACTTC	CASLGLGLNIQYF
TRBV7-9	TRBJ2-2	15	few	NA	TGTGCCAGCAGCTTAGCGGATACGAACACCGGGGAGCTGTTTTTT	CASSLADTNTGELFF
TRBV27	TRBJ1-5	14	few	NA	TGTGCCAGCAGTTTGGGAAGGGGCAATCAGCCCCAGCATTTT	CASSLGRGNQPQHF
TRBV12-3/TRBV12-4	TRBJ2-7	18	NA	TRBD1	TGTGCCAGCAGTGGAACCGGGCTGACAGGGGGAGGTACCTACGAGCAGTACTTC	CASSGTGLTGGGTYEQYF
TRBV3-1	TRBJ2-3	12	NA	NA	TGTGCCAGCAGCCAACCGTCCGGTACGCAGTATTTT	CASSQPSGTQYF
TRBV12-3/TRBV12-4	TRBJ1-1	13	few	NA	TGTGCCAGCAGACCCACAGGGAACACTGAAGCTTTCTTT	CASRPTGNTEAFF
TRBV6-1	TRBJ2-3	15	many	TRBD2	TGTGCCAGCAGTGAAGGACTAGCGGGAGCAGATACGCAGTATTTT	CASSEGLAGADTQYF
TRBV10-1	TRBJ2-3	17	once	TRBD2	TGCGCCAGCAGTCACGATCCCCTACTAGCGGGAGCCACCTCACAGTATTTT	CASSHDPLLAGATSQYF
TRBV11-2	TRBJ2-7	12	many	NA	TGTGCCAGCAGCCAGGGTTGGAGCGAGCAGTACTTC	CASSQGWSEQYF
TRBV6-1	TRBJ2-1	15	many	TRBD2	TGTGCCAGCAGGGTCACTAGCGGGATCTACAATGAGCAGTTCTTC	CASRVTSGIYNEQFF
TRBV7-8	TRBJ2-7	16	NA	TRBD1	TGTGCCAGCAGCTTAGTACCTGGGACAGGGAGCGGCGAGCAGTACTTC	CASSLVPGTGSGEQYF